These 27 T cell receptor beta chains came from one sample sequenced in a study of OX40 agonist ivuxolimab in advanced cancers. TCRdb keeps only in-frame clones here, not all; method: immunoSEQ multiplex PCR. The sample has more than 80,000 clones, 90% seen once; the top ten hold around 0.5%. This specimen consisted of CD4+ or CD8+ T cells sorted from blood, obtained in a trial of the OX40 agonist ivuxolimab. The receptors originated from an adult with an advanced solid tumor such as melanoma, head and neck, liver or kidney cancer.

The V call is TRBV4-3, the J call TRBJ2-1, with 9 bases matching TRBD2. J gave up 2 bases and V 5 bases, and 25 bases lay outside the gene matches. The germline V gene encodes CDR1 LGHNA and CDR2 YSLEER. The CDR3 is made up of 22 amino acids. The CDR3 reads CASSFQVRSRGSGGSPYNEQFF. The DNA of the CDR3 is TGCGCCAGCAGCTTCCAGGTCAGGAGTCGAGGAAGCGGGGGGAGTCCCTACAATGAGCAGTTCTTC.

The CDR3, as DNA: TGTGCCAGCAGAGGCGGCCGTTATAGCAATCAGCCCCAGCATTTT. It translates to CASRGGRYSNQPQHF. The V call is TRBV28, the J call TRBJ1-5; D unresolved. Germline V gives CDR1 MDHEN, CDR2 SYDVKM. The CDR3 contains 15 residues. The V end lost 6 bases, the J end lost 0 bases, and 12 bases lay between the germline ends.

The V call is TRBV6-6, the J call TRBJ2-7; TRBD2 matches 11 bases. Germline CDR1 is MNHNY and CDR2 is SVGAGI (reference sequence). V was clipped by 5 bases and J by 2 bases; unmatched bases: 8. The CDR3 loop spans 16 amino acids. The CDR3 DNA reads as TGTGCCAGCAGTCTCACAACTAGCGGGGGTACCTACGAGCAGTACTTC. This translates into CASSLTTSGGTYEQYF.

This clone was counted only a few times. The rearrangement uses TRBV19 and TRBJ1-1; 7 bases fit TRBD1. Germline assignment: CDR1 LNHDA and CDR2 SQIVND (reference sequence). V gave up 9 bases and J gave up 3 bases; unmatched junction bases: 13. CDR3 length equals 15 residues. The CDR3 sequence: CASLPSRGRDTEAFF. CDR3 sequence (DNA): TGTGCCAGCTTACCGTCTAGGGGGCGTGACACTGAAGCTTTCTTT.

The gene calls are TRBV7-8 and TRBJ1-6; 7 positions agree with TRBD1. CDR3 length: 17 residues. Unmatched junction bases numbered 7, after V lost 5 bases and J lost 0 bases. The germline gives CDR1 SGHVS, CDR2 FQNEAQ. CDR3 DNA: TGTGCCAGCAGCCCTCGGACAGGTGGCTCCTATAATTCACCCCTCCACTTT. It yields the protein CASSPRTGGSYNSPLHF. The full variable domain, rest sourced from reference TRBV7-8 and TRBJ1-6, is GAGVSQSPRYKVAKRGQDVALRCDPISGHVSLFWYQQALGQGPEFLTYFQNEAQLDKSGLPSDRFFAERPEGSVSTLKIQRTQQEDSAVYLCASSPRTGGSYNSPLHFGNGTRLTVT.

The J gene is TRBJ1-2, the V gene TRBV6-5, with 7 bases fitting TRBD1. J was trimmed by 8 bases and V by 6 bases; bases with no gene match: 12. Germline CDR1 reads MNHEY; CDR2 reads SVGAGI. This CDR3 is built from 14 residues. For the CDR3, the DNA is TGTGCCAGCAGGCCGGGACGGGACAGTAAAGGCTACACCTTC. This sequence encodes CASRPGRDSKGYTF.

This clone was seen a single time. The CDR3 sequence is CASSLLSGNTGELFF. DNA for the CDR3: TGTGCCAGCAGCCTCTTGTCAGGGAACACCGGGGAGCTGTTTTTT. V and J are TRBV14 and TRBJ2-2, with D hard to call. V was trimmed by 4 bases and J by 1 base, leaving 10 bases between them. Looked up from germline, CDR1 is SGHDN and CDR2 is FVKESK. The CDR3 length is 15 residues.

This clone has just one count. This sample also contains other DNA sequences that code for the same CDR3. The V gene is TRBV7-9, the J gene TRBJ1-5; D is unresolved. With 0 bases removed from V and 4 bases from J, the gap between germline ends came to 4 bases. From germline, CDR1 is SEHNR and CDR2 FQNEAQ (reference sequence). The CDR3 length is 13 residues. CDR3 nucleotide sequence: TGTGCCAGCAGCTTAGCCGCAAATCAGCCCCAGCATTTT. Translating gives CASSLAANQPQHF.

The J gene is TRBJ2-3, the V gene TRBV4-3; 9 bases match TRBD2. V lost 3 bases to trimming and J lost 0 bases; unmatched junction nucleotides: 4. The germline V gene has CDR1 LGHNA and CDR2 YSLEER. This CDR3 has 16 amino acids. As DNA, the CDR3 is TGCGCCAGCAGCCAGATGCGGGGGGGTAGCACAGATACGCAGTATTTT. Protein: CASSQMRGGSTDTQYF.

J is TRBJ2-3 and V is TRBV5-1; possibly TRBD1 for D (5 bases). Germline values: CDR1 SGHRS, CDR2 YFSETQ. The V gene lost 0 bases and the J gene lost 1 base, with 12 bases spanning the gap. This CDR3 has 16 amino acids. CDR3 in DNA: TGCGCCAGCAGCTTGGGCGCTCAAGGGGGCACAGATACGCAGTATTTT. Translating gives CASSLGAQGGTDTQYF.

The V gene is TRBV7-3, the J gene TRBJ1-2, with 11 bases matching TRBD1. The CDR3 contains 15 residues. Looked up from germline, CDR1 is SGHTA and CDR2 is FQGTGA. Trimming at V came to 5 bases and at J to 10 bases, leaving 12 bases not matched to a gene. The CDR3 loop is CASSLGGGQGANYTF. CDR3 nucleotide sequence: TGTGCCAGCAGCCTCGGGGGTGGACAGGGGGCCAACTACACCTTC.

The chain carries TRBV6-1 and TRBJ2-1; 9 positions match TRBD2. From germline, CDR1 is MNHNS and CDR2 SASEGT. The CDR3 totals 15 residues. The junction had 12 bases not matched to a gene; V was cut back by 5 bases and J by 10 bases. Written as DNA, the CDR3 is TGTGCCAGCAGTACACTAGCGGGTTCCTTCGGAGAGCAGTTCTTC. It translates to CASSTLAGSFGEQFF.

The chain carries TRBV10-2 and TRBJ2-3, with D possibly matching TRBD1 (6 bases). Germline CDR1 and CDR2: WSHSY and SAAADI. Between the trimmed V and J ends, which lost 0 bases and 1 base, there was a span of 8 bases. CDR3 length: 15 amino acids. The CDR3, as DNA: TGCGCCAGCAGTGAGTCGGGGGCCCGCACAGATACGCAGTATTTT. This gives the protein CASSESGARTDTQYF.

The V and J genes are TRBV5-1 and TRBJ2-2; the D is unclear. CDR1 is SGHRS and CDR2 is YFSETQ in the germline V gene. This CDR3 is built from 16 residues. V was pared by 5 bases and J by 0 bases, with 14 bases between. CDR3: CASRGIAVANTGELFF. CDR3 in DNA: TGCGCCAGCAGGGGGATAGCCGTAGCGAACACCGGGGAGCTGTTTTTT.

The chain is built from TRBV6-1 and TRBJ1-5; 8 positions agree with TRBD1. The CDR3 loop spans 15 amino acids. Germline-derived CDR1 and CDR2 are MNHNS and SASEGT. V lost 6 bases and J lost 2; bases outside the gene matches: 6. The CDR3 region is CASSDPGQGNQPQHF. CDR3 DNA: TGTGCCAGCAGCGACCCGGGACAGGGCAATCAGCCCCAGCATTTT.

This clone was observed once. The chain is built from TRBV27 and TRBJ2-3; D may be TRBD1 or TRBD2 (5 bases each). The germline V gene encodes CDR1 MNHEY and CDR2 SMNVEV (reference sequence). V lost 4 bases, J lost 6 bases, and 11 bases lay in between. This CDR3 has 13 amino acids. The CDR3 loop reads CASSSGHGDTQYF. The CDR3 DNA reads TGTGCCAGCAGTTCGGGGCATGGGGATACGCAGTATTTT.

The V gene is TRBV6-1, the J gene TRBJ2-2, with D tentatively TRBD2 (5 bases). CDR3 length: 15 amino acids. V lost 7 bases and J lost 3, with 15 bases in between. CDR1 and CDR2 from the germline V gene are MNHNS and SASEGT. CDR3 DNA: TGTGCCAGCATTCCCGGGGTGAGACACACCGGGGAGCTGTTTTTT. Residues: CASIPGVRHTGELFF.

The gene calls are TRBV2 and TRBJ1-1; possible D gene TRBD1, 5 bases. This CDR3 comprises 14 residues. Germline V gene sequence: CDR1 SNHLY, CDR2 FYNNEI. V dropped 4 bases and J dropped 4 bases, with 13 bases sitting between them. The CDR3: CASSGFEGFTEAFF. The CDR3 DNA reads TGTGCCAGCAGTGGGTTTGAGGGGTTCACTGAAGCTTTCTTT.

The chain joins TRBV5-4 to TRBJ2-7; 9 nucleotides line up with TRBD1. Germline lookup yields CDR1 SGHNT and CDR2 YYREEE (reference sequence). The CDR3 covers 14 residues. J gave up 4 bases and V 0 bases, and 2 bases lay outside the gene matches. CDR3 sequence reads: CASSLDRGLYEQYF. The CDR3 coding sequence is TGTGCCAGCAGCTTGGACAGGGGGCTTTACGAGCAGTACTTC.

This clone was picked up one time. The chain links TRBV21-1 to TRBJ2-5; the DNA was not compared with TRBD2, the D call given in the table. TRBV21-1 corresponds to a pseudogene. This CDR3 contains 14 residues. This chain's CDR3 is CASSIAGVQETQYF. CDR3 DNA: TGTGCCAGCAGTATAGCGGGGGTCCAGGAGACCCAGTACTTC.

CDR3 sequence reads: CASSQGRGADNEQFF. The DNA of the CDR3 is TGCGCCAGCAGCCAAGGCAGGGGGGCGGATAATGAGCAGTTCTTC. V usage is TRBV4-3 and J usage is TRBJ2-1; TRBD1 might be the D (7 bases). This CDR3 spans 15 amino acids. The V gene's germline CDR1 is LGHNA and CDR2 YSLEER. V was clipped by 1 base and J by 7 bases, with 14 bases between them.

The V gene is TRBV6-5, the J gene TRBJ2-5, with a weak D call TRBD1 (6 bases). V was trimmed by 8 bases and J by 1 base, leaving 20 bases between them. The germline CDR1 and CDR2 sequences are MNHEY and SVGAGI. The CDR3 loop spans 16 amino acids. CDR3 amino acids: CASCSRVRGGQETQYF. The CDR3 nucleotides read TGTGCCAGCTGTTCCCGGGTTAGAGGGGGCCAAGAGACCCAGTACTTC.

The chain recombines TRBV30 with TRBJ2-3; tentatively, D is TRBD1 or TRBD2 (6 bases each). Germline CDR1 and CDR2: GTSNPN and SVGIG (reference sequence). V dropped 2 bases and J dropped 3 bases, with 15 bases sitting between them. CDR3 length: 15 amino acids. CDR3 protein: CAWSLGGGGTDTQYF. In DNA, the CDR3 is TGTGCCTGGAGTCTAGGGGGTGGAGGGACAGATACGCAGTATTTT.

The V gene is TRBV28, the J gene TRBJ2-7, with TRBD2 matching over 11 bases. CDR3 size: 15 residues. The trim removed 3 bases at V and 6 bases at J, leaving 7 bases unmatched. Germline-derived CDR1 and CDR2 are MDHEN and SYDVKM. The chain's CDR3 is CASSLRIAGGREQYF. CDR3 bases: TGTGCCAGCAGTTTGAGGATAGCGGGGGGGCGCGAGCAGTACTTC.

The chain couples TRBV5-1 to TRBJ1-1; possible D gene TRBD1, 5 bases. V dropped 4 bases and J dropped 4 bases, with 11 bases sitting between them. Germline V gene data show CDR1 as SGHRS and CDR2 as YFSETQ. CDR3 length: 13 residues. The CDR3 DNA follows: TGCGCCAGCAGCCCGGATGGGGGCACTGAAGCTTTCTTT. It is translated as CASSPDGGTEAFF. Combining the CDR3 with reference TRBV5-1 and TRBJ1-1 gives the whole variable domain KAGVTQTPRYLIKTRGQQVTLSCSPISGHRSVSWYQQTPGQGLQFLFEYFSETQRNKGNFPGRFSGRQFSNSRSEMNVSTLELGDSALYLCASSPDGGTEAFFGQGTRLTVV.

This chain joins TRBV6-5 and TRBJ2-7; D gene uncertain. Germline CDR1 and CDR2: MNHEY and SVGAGI. The CDR3 spans 14 residues. The V gene lost 0 bases and the J gene lost 4 bases, with 10 bases spanning the gap. CDR3 loop: CASSYSRTKYEQYF. In nucleotides, the CDR3 is TGTGCCAGCAGTTACTCAAGGACCAAATACGAGCAGTACTTC.

This chain uses TRBV27 with TRBJ1-5; 7 nucleotides align to TRBD1. V shed 4 bases, J shed 1 base, and the junction held 4 bases outside the gene matches. CDR3 size: 15 residues. In germline, CDR1 is MNHEY, CDR2 SMNVEV (reference sequence). The CDR3 region is CASSSGQRSNQPQHF. The DNA of the CDR3 is TGTGCCAGCAGTTCGGGACAGAGAAGCAATCAGCCCCAGCATTTT.